This is a list of T cell receptor beta chains from one sample in a study of long-term antiretroviral therapy in people with HIV. Measured with immunoSEQ multiplex PCR; TCRdb has only the in-frame clones, and not every one. The sample consists of some 28,000 clones, roughly 83% of them appearing once. The sequenced sample was unsorted PBMCs, obtained 2.7 to 2.9 years after starting antiretroviral therapy. These receptors were collected from a man younger than 40 with HIV. CDR3s include the opening cysteine and the closing phenylalanine or tryptophan.

V gene: TRBV6-1; CDR3 length: 13; J gene: TRBJ1-5; CDR3 protein: CASSTRQYQPQHF
V gene: TRBV7-8; CDR3 length: 15; J gene: TRBJ2-1; CDR3 protein: CASSSDRVRTAGQFF
V gene: TRBV10-3; CDR3 length: 15; J gene: TRBJ2-1; CDR3 protein: CAMRPGGGSYNEQFF
V gene: TRBV28; CDR3 length: 16; J gene: TRBJ2-7; CDR3 protein: CASSRTGTVLVYEQYF
V gene: TRBV10-3; CDR3 length: 14; J gene: TRBJ2-3; CDR3 protein: CAIRPGLNTDTQYF
V gene: TRBV11-3; CDR3 length: 15; J gene: TRBJ2-1; CDR3 protein: CASSRGLADYNEQFF
V gene: TRBV2; CDR3 length: 16; J gene: TRBJ2-7; CDR3 protein: CASSESRAGGPWEQYF
V gene: TRBV19; CDR3 length: 14; J gene: TRBJ1-4; CDR3 protein: CASSSPGQGEKLFF
V gene: TRBV6-4; CDR3 length: 13; J gene: TRBJ1-2; CDR3 protein: CASSDSKVSGYTF
V gene: TRBV28; CDR3 length: 14; J gene: TRBJ1-1; CDR3 protein: CASSPRVSGTEAFF
V gene: TRBV5-1; CDR3 length: 17; J gene: TRBJ2-1; CDR3 protein: CASSSGTGFSSYNEQFF
V gene: TRBV7-9; CDR3 length: 13; J gene: TRBJ2-7; CDR3 protein: CASSAGPNYEQYF
V gene: TRBV6-1; CDR3 length: 13; J gene: TRBJ1-6; CDR3 protein: CASSENIYSPLHF
V gene: TRBV11-2; CDR3 length: 13; J gene: TRBJ2-7; CDR3 protein: CASSLQSSYEQYF
V gene: TRBV10-3; CDR3 length: 16; J gene: TRBJ2-3; CDR3 protein: CAISESGGTSTDTQYF
V gene: TRBV10-3; CDR3 length: 16; J gene: TRBJ2-6; CDR3 protein: CAISESLASGANVLTF
V gene: TRBV11-3; CDR3 length: 16; J gene: TRBJ2-1; CDR3 protein: CASSLGLVAGGGEQFF
V gene: TRBV7-2; CDR3 length: 16; J gene: TRBJ1-1; CDR3 protein: CASSALARGGNTEAFF
V gene: TRBV9; CDR3 length: 14; J gene: TRBJ1-6; CDR3 protein: CASSVVARNSPLHF
V gene: TRBV2; CDR3 length: 14; J gene: TRBJ2-5; CDR3 protein: CASTREQGRETQYF
V gene: TRBV5-6; CDR3 length: 16; J gene: TRBJ2-2; CDR3 protein: CASVGTGLTAPGELFF
V gene: TRBV7-9; CDR3 length: 15; J gene: TRBJ2-1; CDR3 protein: CASSPRALSYNEQFF
V gene: TRBV11-2; CDR3 length: 16; J gene: TRBJ2-7; CDR3 protein: CASSSIGQGWSYEQYF
V gene: TRBV6-5; CDR3 length: 15; J gene: TRBJ1-2; CDR3 protein: CASSYSSGAVYGYTF
V gene: TRBV28; CDR3 length: 13; J gene: TRBJ1-2; CDR3 protein: CASSLLGGTGYTF
V gene: TRBV25-1; CDR3 length: 16; J gene: TRBJ2-1; CDR3 protein: CASSDFAGGPEGEQFF
V gene: TRBV7-2; CDR3 length: 17; J gene: TRBJ2-7; CDR3 protein: CASSFPNRAGQAYEQYF
V gene: TRBV7-8; CDR3 length: 22; J gene: TRBJ1-2; CDR3 protein: CASTLLGWSKGQGAAPNYGYTF
V gene: TRBV4-3; CDR3 length: 17; J gene: TRBJ2-1; CDR3 protein: CASSQGGTSGSMDEQFF
V gene: TRBV6-1; CDR3 length: 13; J gene: TRBJ1-2; CDR3 protein: CASRLTGTGGYTF